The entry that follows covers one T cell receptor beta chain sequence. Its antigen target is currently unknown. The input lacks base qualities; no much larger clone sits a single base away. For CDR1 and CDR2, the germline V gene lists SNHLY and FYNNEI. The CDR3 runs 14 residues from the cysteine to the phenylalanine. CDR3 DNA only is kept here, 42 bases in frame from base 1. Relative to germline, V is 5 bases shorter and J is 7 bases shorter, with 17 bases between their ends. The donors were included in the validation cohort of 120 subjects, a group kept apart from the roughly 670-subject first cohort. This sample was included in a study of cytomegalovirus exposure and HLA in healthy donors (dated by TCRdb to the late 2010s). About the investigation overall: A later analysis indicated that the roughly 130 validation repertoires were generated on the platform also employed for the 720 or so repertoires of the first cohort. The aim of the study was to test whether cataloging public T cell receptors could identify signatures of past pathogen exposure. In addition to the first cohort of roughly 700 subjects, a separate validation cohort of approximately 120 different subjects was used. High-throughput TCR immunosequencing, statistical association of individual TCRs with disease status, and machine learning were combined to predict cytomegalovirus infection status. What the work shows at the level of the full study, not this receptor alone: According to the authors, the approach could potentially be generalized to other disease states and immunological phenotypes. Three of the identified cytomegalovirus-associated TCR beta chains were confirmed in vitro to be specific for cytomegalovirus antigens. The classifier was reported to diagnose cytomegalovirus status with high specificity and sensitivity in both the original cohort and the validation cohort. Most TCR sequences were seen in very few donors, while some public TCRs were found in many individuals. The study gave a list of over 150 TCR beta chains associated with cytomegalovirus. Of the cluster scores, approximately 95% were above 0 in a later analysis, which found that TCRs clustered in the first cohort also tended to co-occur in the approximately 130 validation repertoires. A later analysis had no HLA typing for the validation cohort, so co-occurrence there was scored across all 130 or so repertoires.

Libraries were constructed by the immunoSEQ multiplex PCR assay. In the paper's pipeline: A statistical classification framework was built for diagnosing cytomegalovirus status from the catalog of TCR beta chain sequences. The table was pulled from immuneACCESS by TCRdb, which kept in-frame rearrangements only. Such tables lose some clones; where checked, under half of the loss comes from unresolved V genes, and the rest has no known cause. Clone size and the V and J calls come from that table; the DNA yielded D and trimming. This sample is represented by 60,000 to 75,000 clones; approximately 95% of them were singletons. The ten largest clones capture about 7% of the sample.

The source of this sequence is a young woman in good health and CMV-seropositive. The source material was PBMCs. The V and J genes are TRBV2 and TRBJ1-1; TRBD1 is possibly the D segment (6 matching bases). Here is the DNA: TGTGCCAGCAGTCCGACCAGGGCCAGGGGTGAAGCTTTCTTT. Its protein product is CASSPTRARGEAFF. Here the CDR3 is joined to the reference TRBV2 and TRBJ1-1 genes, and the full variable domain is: EPEVTQTPSHQVTQMGQEVILRCVPISNHLYFYWYRQILGQKVEFLVSFYNNEISEKSEIFDDQFSVERPDGSNFTLKIRSTKLEDSAMYFCASSPTRARGEAFFGQGTRLTVV.